The clone carrying this TCR beta chain was counted at least ten times. The target antigen is unknown. The sample belongs to a study of regulatory T cells in long-lasting Graves disease. Study-level points and caveats: Repertoires from persistent disease leaned toward TRBV28, TRBJ1-2 and TRBJ2-5.

The length of the CDR3 is 14 residues. V lost 5 bases to trimming and J lost 3 bases, with 14 bases between them. In germline, CDR1 is GTSNPN, CDR2 SVGIG (reference sequence). Researchers made TCR beta libraries by using iRepertoire HTBI primers and running Arm-PCR on CDR3 regions. A single record per CDR3 protein comes from TCRdb applying MiXCR to the multiplex PCR reads. The sample lists a few hundred thousand distinct CDR3 sequences; around 15% were seen once. Time point defined: newly diagnosed GD, antithyroid drugs for less than 3 months. Researchers made the TCR library from RNA that was extracted from PBMCs. The sample also formed part of further work on T cells in Graves' hyperthyroidism and ophthalmopathy. This second report adds: No progression to ophthalmopathy during 18 months of follow-up defined stable disease. Among the patients, aged 18 to 65, hyperthyroidism was newly diagnosed and had lasted under 2 months. HTBI primers were the set used in a first-round RT-PCR of the TCR CDR3.

The chain employs TRBV30 and TRBJ1-3, with D unclear. The sequence derives from a man between 40 and 49 years old with Graves disease. Sequencing was performed on peripheral blood mononuclear cells (PBMCs), taken at new diagnosis, from a patient treated with antithyroid drugs. In DNA form, the CDR3 reads TGTGCCTGGGCCTATGCGGGGATTGGAAACACCATATATTTT. Its translation: CAWAYAGIGNTIYF.